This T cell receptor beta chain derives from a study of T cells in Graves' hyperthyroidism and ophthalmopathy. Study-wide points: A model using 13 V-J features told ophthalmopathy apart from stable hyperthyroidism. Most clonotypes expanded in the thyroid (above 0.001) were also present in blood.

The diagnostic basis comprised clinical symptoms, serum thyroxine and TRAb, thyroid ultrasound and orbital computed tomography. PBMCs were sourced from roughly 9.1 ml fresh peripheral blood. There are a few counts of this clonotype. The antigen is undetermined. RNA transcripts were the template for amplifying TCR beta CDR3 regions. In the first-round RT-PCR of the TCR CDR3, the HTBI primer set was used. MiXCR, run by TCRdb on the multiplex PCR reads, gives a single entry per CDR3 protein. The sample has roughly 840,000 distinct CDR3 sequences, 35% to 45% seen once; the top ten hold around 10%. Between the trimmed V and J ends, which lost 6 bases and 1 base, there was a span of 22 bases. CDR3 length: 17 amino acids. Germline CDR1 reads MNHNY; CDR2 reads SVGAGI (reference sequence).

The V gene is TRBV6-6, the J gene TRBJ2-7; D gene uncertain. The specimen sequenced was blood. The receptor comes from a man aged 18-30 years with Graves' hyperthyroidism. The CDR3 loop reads CASSFISHPVGSYEQYF. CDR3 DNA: TGTGCCAGCAGCTTCATTTCACACCCTGTGGGATCCTACGAGCAGTACTTC.